These T cell receptor beta chains were read from a single sample in a study of beta chain features in type 1 diabetes. Some clones are missing from TCRdb's copy, which holds only in-frame ones; the method was immunoSEQ multiplex PCR. Of about 160,000 clones listed, 50% to 70% are singletons. Sequenced material: naive CD4+ T cells from blood. Source of these receptors: a man aged 25-40 years with type 1 diabetes. CDR3s include the opening cysteine and the closing phenylalanine or tryptophan. The D gene is left open where the match is weak. Clone size, where shown, is once, few, many, or a class for clones that have expanded.

TRBD1	TRBV29-1	-	TRBJ1-1	CSVNVRGPNTEAFF	TGCAGCGTTAATGTGAGGGGGCCGAACACTGAAGCTTTCTTT
TRBD1	TRBV30	few	TRBJ2-7	CAWGQGNEYEQYF	TGTGCCTGGGGACAGGGGAACGAATACGAGCAGTACTTC
-	TRBV7-2	-	TRBJ1-6	CASSLVEGSPLHF	TGTGCCAGCAGCTTAGTGGAGGGTTCACCCCTCCACTTT
TRBD1	TRBV30	-	TRBJ1-1	CAWDRDFAEAFF	TGTGCCTGGGACAGGGATTTCGCTGAAGCTTTCTTT
TRBD1	TRBV6-6	few	TRBJ2-7	CASSQLTGRGEQYF	TGTGCCAGCAGCCAACTGACAGGGAGAGGCGAGCAGTACTTC
TRBD2	TRBV7-2	-	TRBJ2-5	CASSPGLAGLQETQYF	TGTGCCAGCAGCCCGGGACTAGCGGGGTTACAAGAGACCCAGTACTTC
TRBD1	TRBV5-1	-	TRBJ2-7	CASSGFTGDEQYF	TGCGCCAGCAGCGGGTTTACAGGGGACGAGCAGTACTTC
-	TRBV29-1	-	TRBJ1-5	CSVRHSNQPQHF	TGCAGCGTCAGGCATAGCAATCAGCCCCAGCATTTT
-	TRBV10-3	-	TRBJ1-6	CAIRGGTANSPLHF	TGTGCCATCAGGGGGGGGACGGCAAATTCACCCCTCCACTTT
TRBD1	TRBV29-1	few	TRBJ2-5	CSVPPPGTGGQETQYF	TGCAGCGTTCCCCCCCCAGGGACAGGGGGTCAAGAGACCCAGTACTTC
TRBD1	TRBV20-1	-	TRBJ1-1	CSARGTGVAFF	TGCAGTGCTAGAGGGACAGGGGTAGCTTTCTTT
-	TRBV6-1	-	TRBJ1-5	CASGQTEGSQPQHF	TGTGCCAGCGGACAGACGGAGGGAAGTCAGCCCCAGCATTTT
-	TRBV7-9	-	TRBJ2-7	CASRNDRSSYEQYF	TGTGCCAGCAGAAATGACAGGAGCTCCTACGAGCAGTACTTC
-	TRBV19	-	TRBJ2-3	CASSIGGRDTQYF	TGTGCCAGTAGTATAGGTGGACGAGATACGCAGTATTTT
-	TRBV13	-	TRBJ2-5	CASSGRWETQYF	TGTGCCAGCAGCGGAAGGTGGGAGACCCAGTACTTC
TRBD1	TRBV11-2	-	TRBJ1-2	CASSRRTGGDGYTF	TGTGCCAGCAGCCGCCGGACAGGGGGCGATGGCTACACCTTC
TRBD1	TRBV10-3	-	TRBJ2-2	CAIRFGQDKNTGELFF	TGTGCCATCAGATTCGGACAGGATAAGAACACCGGGGAGCTGTTTTTT
TRBD1	TRBV5-1	-	TRBJ1-1	CASSTRQGAYTEAFF	TGCGCCAGCAGCACCCGACAGGGGGCGTACACTGAAGCTTTCTTT
-	TRBV28	-	TRBJ2-7	CASRLQGYEQYF	TGTGCCAGCAGACTTCAGGGCTACGAGCAGTACTTC
-	TRBV14	-	TRBJ2-5	CASSRLAGKAETQYF	TGTGCCAGCAGCCGGTTGGCGGGCAAGGCAGAGACCCAGTACTTC
TRBD2	TRBV7-2	-	TRBJ2-3	CASSLGLAGGSDTQYF	TGTGCCAGCAGCTTAGGCCTAGCGGGGGGATCAGATACGCAGTATTTT
TRBD1	TRBV4-1	-	TRBJ2-5	CASSKGTGARPNLETQYF	TGCGCCAGCAGCAAAGGGACAGGGGCGCGGCCTAATTTGGAGACCCAGTACTTC
-	TRBV30	few	TRBJ1-6	CAWEGQGNSPLHF	TGTGCCTGGGAAGGCCAGGGTAACTCACCCCTCCACTTT
-	TRBV15	-	TRBJ1-2	CATSRDRAASGYYGYTF	TGTGCCACCAGCAGAGATAGGGCCGCCTCGGGTTACTATGGCTACACCTTC
TRBD1	TRBV15	-	TRBJ2-7	CATSREETGAYEQYF	TGTGCCACCAGCAGAGAAGAGACAGGGGCCTACGAGCAGTACTTC
-	TRBV2	few	TRBJ2-5	CASSGQAQETQYF	TGTGCCAGCAGTGGACAGGCCCAAGAGACCCAGTACTTC
-	TRBV30	-	TRBJ1-1	CAWSPGRTARALAEAFF	TGTGCCTGGAGCCCAGGAAGGACTGCCAGAGCCCTCGCTGAAGCTTTCTTT
-	TRBV29-1	-	TRBJ1-1	CSVDRGTEAFF	TGCAGCGTTGATAGGGGGACTGAAGCTTTCTTT
-	TRBV30	few	TRBJ1-5	CAWSVQSGPYQPQHF	TGTGCCTGGAGTGTACAATCAGGGCCCTATCAGCCCCAGCATTTT
-	TRBV7-2	-	TRBJ2-7	CASSLGGWRVTHEQYF	TGTGCCAGCAGCTTAGGAGGCTGGAGGGTTACGCACGAGCAGTACTTC
TRBD1	TRBV10-1	-	TRBJ2-3	CASSEGVMGQASTDTQYF	TGCGCCAGCAGTGAAGGCGTGATGGGACAGGCCAGCACAGATACGCAGTATTTT
-	TRBV29-1	-	TRBJ2-5	CSVEITGSGETQYF	TGCAGCGTTGAAATCACAGGGTCAGGAGAGACCCAGTACTTC
-	TRBV20-1	-	TRBJ2-1	CSVRGPNEQFF	TGCAGCGTCCGGGGGCCTAATGAGCAGTTCTTC
-	TRBV18	-	TRBJ2-1	CASSPGPSSYNEQFF	TGTGCCAGCTCACCAGGACCGAGCTCCTACAATGAGCAGTTCTTC
-	TRBV29-1	-	TRBJ2-6	CSVGQGLSGANVLTF	TGCAGCGTTGGCCAGGGCCTCTCTGGGGCCAACGTCCTGACTTTC
TRBD1	TRBV5-4	-	TRBJ2-5	CASSFTGGQETQYF	TGTGCCAGCAGCTTCACAGGGGGCCAAGAGACCCAGTACTTC
-	TRBV7-9	once	TRBJ1-1	CASRTVNTEAFF	TGTGCCAGCAGAACAGTGAACACTGAAGCTTTCTTT
-	TRBV7-9	few	TRBJ2-3	CASSQDWGDTQYF	TGTGCCAGCAGCCAAGACTGGGGAGATACGCAGTATTTT
-	TRBV30	-	TRBJ2-1	CAWSVNWFGDEQFF	TGTGCCTGGAGTGTAAATTGGTTCGGGGATGAGCAGTTCTTC
TRBD1	TRBV20-1	once	TRBJ2-7	CSADRDHEQYF	TGCAGTGCTGACAGGGACCACGAGCAGTACTTC
-	TRBV29-1	-	TRBJ2-5	CSVMKTSQETQYF	TGCAGCGTGATGAAGACCAGTCAAGAGACCCAGTACTTC
-	TRBV28	once	TRBJ2-4	CASSSAGTTKNIQYF	TGTGCCAGCAGTTCCGCCGGGACAACCAAAAACATTCAGTACTTC
-	TRBV29-1	few	TRBJ2-7	CSVDGKGSYEQYF	TGCAGCGTTGATGGCAAGGGCTCCTACGAGCAGTACTTC
TRBD1	TRBV5-1	-	TRBJ2-6	CASSGGQGSYSGANVLTF	TGCGCCAGCAGCGGTGGACAGGGGAGTTACTCTGGGGCCAACGTCCTGACTTTC
TRBD2	TRBV6-5	-	TRBJ2-2	CASITGEGIAGELFF	TGTGCCAGCATCACCGGGGAGGGCATCGCCGGGGAGCTGTTTTTT
-	TRBV7-2	-	TRBJ2-5	CASSSGLEETQYF	TGTGCCAGCAGCTCGGGTCTTGAGGAGACCCAGTACTTC
TRBD1	TRBV19	few	TRBJ2-6	CASSDAGTGFSGANVLTF	TGTGCCAGTAGTGACGCGGGGACAGGATTTTCTGGGGCCAACGTCCTGACTTTC
TRBD1	TRBV29-1	-	TRBJ1-1	CSVEGQGWTEAFF	TGCAGCGTTGAAGGACAGGGTTGGACTGAAGCTTTCTTT
TRBD1	TRBV29-1	-	TRBJ1-5	CSASGQAEGQPQHF	TGCAGCGCCTCGGGACAGGCCGAGGGTCAGCCCCAGCATTTT
TRBD1	TRBV30	-	TRBJ2-7	CAWGTGGYEQYF	TGTGCCTGGGGGACAGGGGGCTACGAGCAGTACTTC
-	TRBV9	-	TRBJ2-5	CASSARDTQETQYF	TGTGCCAGCAGCGCCCGGGACACTCAAGAGACCCAGTACTTC
-	TRBV9	few	TRBJ2-3	CASSVVFGGTDTQYF	TGTGCCAGCAGCGTAGTCTTTGGAGGCACAGATACGCAGTATTTT